This TCR beta chain was recovered during a study of CD8+CD57+ T cells in acquired aplastic anemia. V lost 4 bases to trimming and J lost 8 bases, with 14 bases between them. CDR3 length: 14 amino acids. Germline assignment: CDR1 LNHNV and CDR2 YYDKDF (reference sequence). Using genomic DNA as the template, TCR beta VDJ and CDR3 profiling was carried out. TCRdb independently ran MiXCR on the reads; one entry per CDR3 protein. In the table there are 150,000 to 200,000 distinct CDR3 sequences, roughly 40% of which are singletons. The chain has TRBV15 and TRBJ1-4, with D maybe TRBD1 (5 bases). This receptor was obtained from a human donor in good health. The specimen was sorted CD4+, CD8+, or CD8+CD57+ T cells (not recorded which) from PBMCs. The CDR3 DNA reads as TGTGCCACCAGCACTGGGACCGAGGGGGAAAAACTGTTTTTT. Translation: CATSTGTEGEKLFF.